This TCR beta chain came from a study of beta chain features in type 1 diabetes. With regard to this clone: Its antigen remains unknown.

J lost 5 bases, V lost 6 bases, and 8 bases had no gene match. Germline CDR1 MRHNA, CDR2 SNTAGT. This CDR3 is built from 15 residues. Study results and limitations: There was a moderate but significant shortening of TCRB CDR3s in all four CD4+ subsets of Type 1 diabetes patients.

What was sequenced were expressed TCRB transcripts, since all of the isolated RNA had been reverse transcribed. This table comes from immunoSEQ multiplex PCR, and its TCRdb copy is limited to in-frame clones, with some not included. The sample includes approximately 57,000 clones, about 47% of them seen just once. The chain is built from TRBV6-4 and TRBJ2-5; 11 bases align to TRBD2. Sample: Tregs from blood. This receptor was obtained from a woman between 40 and 55 years old with type 1 diabetes. The CDR3 DNA reads as TGTGCCAGCAGGCTATCTAGCGGGGGGTGGGAGACCCAGTACTTC. Translation: CASRLSSGGWETQYF.